This T cell receptor beta chain was identified in a study of spatial heterogeneity in lung cancer (dated by TCRdb to about 2019). In the study overall: Samples were obtained from approximately 70 patients with early-stage, untreated non-small cell lung cancer from the lung TRACERx cohort. Nonsynonymous mutation counts, determined by whole-exome sequencing of tumor tissue, were related to TCR repertoire features. In the raw uncorrected reads, each unique combination of TCR and UMI appeared more than ten times on average. More beta-chain than alpha-chain transcripts were consistently detected, likely reflecting higher beta-chain transcript abundance. TCR alpha and beta repertoires were quantitatively compared across multiple tumor regions, matched nontumor lung and blood in non-small cell lung cancer. Follow-up PBMC samples were sequenced whenever available, with the median time to follow-up being 2 to 3 years after resection. At surgery, around 200 tumor regions, around 68 matched nontumor lung samples and a few dozen PBMC samples were TCR-sequenced for both alpha and beta chains. What the study reported, not specific to this receptor: Comparisons of baseline and follow-up blood repertoires included only 14 patients. Additional single-cell paired TCR alpha and beta sequencing was considered necessary to confirm, at a functional level, the hypothesis that regional TCRs recognize regional mutations. Ubiquitous expanded tumor TCRs were detected in blood more often at tumor resection than at routine follow-up.

This clonotype was counted many times. Its antigen is unknown. No clone much larger than this one lies a single base away; base qualities are absent. V loses 2 bases of germline sequence and J loses 2 bases, and the interval between the two ends is 12 bases. Taken from the germline V gene (reference sequence), the CDR1 and CDR2 loops are MNHNY and SVGAGI. The CDR3, cysteine through phenylalanine, is 15 amino acids long. The retained sequence is limited to the CDR3, 45 bases, with the frame set at the first base. The library was prepared using 5' RACE. Reads for this sample came from a NextSeq 500. To allow correction of PCR and sequencing errors, the TCR library protocol tagged every TCR cDNA molecule with a unique molecular identifier. In the paper's pipeline: TCR identification, UMI-based error correction and CDR3 extraction were performed with Decombinator tools. TCRs above a frequency of 2 per 1,000, corresponding to the top 1% of the tumor frequency distribution, were defined as expanded. Renyi diversity was computed with the R vegan package after each repertoire had been subsampled 100 times to 5,000 TCRs. To build CDR3 similarity networks, amino acid triplet string-kernel similarity was used, and CDR3s were connected when their pairwise similarity was above 0.82. TCRdb handled the public reads itself, with Q25 trimming in fastp and clone calling in MiXCR, and kept productive beta chains. CDR3 protein sequences are deduplicated, and each keeps its most common genes and DNA. Here the V and J calls rest on TCRdb's processing, not on the authors' analysis. The sample yields approximately 56,000 distinct CDR3 sequences; 6.5% to 7.5% were counted once. The ten biggest clones cover around 38% of the sample.

What the time point label conveys for this sample: blood at routine non-recurrence follow-up after resection. For TCR sequencing, whole RNA was extracted from tumor and nontumor lung tissue, or from cryopreserved PBMC samples, and no cell sorting was done. A patient was chosen for TCR sequencing only when enough RNA was available from at least two tumor regions. The starting material was PBMCs, obtained at follow-up. This TCR was recovered from a female donor with early-stage non-small cell lung cancer. In this chain, TRBV6-6 is recombined with TRBJ2-5, with the D segment identity uncertain. The CDR3 protein sequence reads: CASSYLGPVQETQYF. The DNA sequence reads TGTGCCAGCAGTTACCTTGGGCCGGTACAAGAGACCCAGTACTTC.